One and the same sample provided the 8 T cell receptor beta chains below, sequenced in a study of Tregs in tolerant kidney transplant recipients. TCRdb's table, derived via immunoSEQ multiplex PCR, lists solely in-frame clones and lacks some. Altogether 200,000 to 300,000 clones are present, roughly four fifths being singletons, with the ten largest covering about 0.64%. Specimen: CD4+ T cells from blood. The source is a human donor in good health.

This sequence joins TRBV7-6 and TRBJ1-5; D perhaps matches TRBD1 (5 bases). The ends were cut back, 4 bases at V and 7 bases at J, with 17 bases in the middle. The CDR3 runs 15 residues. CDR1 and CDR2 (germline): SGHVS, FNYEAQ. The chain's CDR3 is CASSSHLGPEQPQHF. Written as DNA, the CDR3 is TGTGCCAGCAGCTCTCACCTGGGGCCCGAGCAGCCCCAGCATTTT.

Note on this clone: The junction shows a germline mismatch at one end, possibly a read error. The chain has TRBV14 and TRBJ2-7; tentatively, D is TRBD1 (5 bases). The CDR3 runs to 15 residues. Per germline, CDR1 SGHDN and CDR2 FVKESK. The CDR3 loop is CVSSLLSKGAYEQYF. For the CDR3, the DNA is TGTGTCAGCAGCCTGCTCTCGAAAGGGGCCTACGAGCAGTACTTC.

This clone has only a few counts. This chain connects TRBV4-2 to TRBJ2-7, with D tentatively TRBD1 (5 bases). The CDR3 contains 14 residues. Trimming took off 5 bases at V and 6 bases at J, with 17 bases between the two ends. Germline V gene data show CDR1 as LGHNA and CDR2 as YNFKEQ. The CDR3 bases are TGTGCCAGCAGCGAACCCAGACGAAGGGGCGAGCAGTACTTC. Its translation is CASSEPRRRGEQYF.

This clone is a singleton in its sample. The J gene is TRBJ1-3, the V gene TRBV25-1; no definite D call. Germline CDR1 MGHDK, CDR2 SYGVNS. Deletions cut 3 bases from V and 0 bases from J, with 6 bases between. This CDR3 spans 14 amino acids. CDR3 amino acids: CASSERRSGNTIYF. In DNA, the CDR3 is TGTGCCAGCAGTGAGAGACGCTCTGGAAACACCATATATTTT.

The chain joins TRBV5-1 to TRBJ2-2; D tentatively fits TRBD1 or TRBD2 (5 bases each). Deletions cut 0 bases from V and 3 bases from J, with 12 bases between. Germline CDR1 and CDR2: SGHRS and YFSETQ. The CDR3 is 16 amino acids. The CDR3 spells CASSLVPGTDTGELFF. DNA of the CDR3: TGCGCCAGCAGCTTGGTCCCAGGGACGGACACCGGGGAGCTGTTTTTT.

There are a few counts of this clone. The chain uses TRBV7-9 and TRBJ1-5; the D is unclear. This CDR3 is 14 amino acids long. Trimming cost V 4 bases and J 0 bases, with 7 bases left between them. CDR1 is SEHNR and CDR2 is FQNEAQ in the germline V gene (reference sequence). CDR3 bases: TGTGCCAGCAGCTCTATCCTTAGCAATCAGCCCCAGCATTTT. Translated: CASSSILSNQPQHF. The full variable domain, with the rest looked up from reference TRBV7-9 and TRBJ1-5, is DTGVSQNPRHKITKRGQNVTFRCDPISEHNRLYWYRQTLGQGPEFLTYFQNEAQLEKSRLLSDRFSAERPKGSFSTLEIQRTEQGDSAMYLCASSSILSNQPQHFGDGTRLSIL.

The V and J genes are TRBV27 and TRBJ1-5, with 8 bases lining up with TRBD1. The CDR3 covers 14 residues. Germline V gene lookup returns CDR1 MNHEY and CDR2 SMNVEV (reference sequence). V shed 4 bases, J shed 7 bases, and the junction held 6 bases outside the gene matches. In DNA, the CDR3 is TGTGCCAGCAGTTCACAGGGGGACGGGCAGCCCCAGCATTTT. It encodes CASSSQGDGQPQHF.

CDR3: CASSPGTGSGNTIYF. In DNA form, the CDR3 reads TGTGCCAGCAGCCCTGGGACAGGCTCTGGAAACACCATATATTTT. The chain is built from TRBV7-2 and TRBJ1-3, with 8 nucleotides matching TRBD1. The CDR3 is 15 amino acids. V dropped 5 bases and J dropped 0; count of bases not matched to a gene: 3. CDR1 is SGHTA and CDR2 is FQGNSA in the germline V gene.